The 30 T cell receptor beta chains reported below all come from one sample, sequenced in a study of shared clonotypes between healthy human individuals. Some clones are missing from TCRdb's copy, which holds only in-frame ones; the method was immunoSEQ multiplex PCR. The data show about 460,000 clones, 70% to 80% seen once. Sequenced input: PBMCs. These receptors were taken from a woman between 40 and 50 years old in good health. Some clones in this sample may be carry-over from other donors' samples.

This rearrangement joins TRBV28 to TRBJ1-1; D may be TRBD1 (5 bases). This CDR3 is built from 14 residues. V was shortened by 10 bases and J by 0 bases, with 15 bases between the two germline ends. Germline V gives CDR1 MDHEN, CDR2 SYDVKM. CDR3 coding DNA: TGTGCCACCAGGGTGGCTAACATGAACACTGAAGCTTTCTTT. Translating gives CATRVANMNTEAFF.

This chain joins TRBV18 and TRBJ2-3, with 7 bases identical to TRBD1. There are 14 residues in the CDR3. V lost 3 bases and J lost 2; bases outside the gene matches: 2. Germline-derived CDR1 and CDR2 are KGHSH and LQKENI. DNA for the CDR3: TGTGCCAGCTCACCGACAGGGAACACAGATACGCAGTATTTT. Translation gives CASSPTGNTDTQYF.

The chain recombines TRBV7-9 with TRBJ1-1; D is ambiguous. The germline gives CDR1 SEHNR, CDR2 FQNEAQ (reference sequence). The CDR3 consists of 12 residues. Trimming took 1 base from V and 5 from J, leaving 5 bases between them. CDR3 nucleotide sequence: TGTGCCAGCAGCTTAGGTCCGACTGAAGCTTTCTTT. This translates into CASSLGPTEAFF.

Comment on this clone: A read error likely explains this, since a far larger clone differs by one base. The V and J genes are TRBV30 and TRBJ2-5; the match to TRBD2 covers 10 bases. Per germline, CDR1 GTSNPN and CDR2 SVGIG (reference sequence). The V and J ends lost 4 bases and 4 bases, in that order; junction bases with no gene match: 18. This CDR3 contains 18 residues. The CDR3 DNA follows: TGTGCCTGGAAGGGAGTGGGAAAGCGGGAGGGCCAACGAGAGACCCAGTACTTC. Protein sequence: CAWKGVGKREGQRETQYF.

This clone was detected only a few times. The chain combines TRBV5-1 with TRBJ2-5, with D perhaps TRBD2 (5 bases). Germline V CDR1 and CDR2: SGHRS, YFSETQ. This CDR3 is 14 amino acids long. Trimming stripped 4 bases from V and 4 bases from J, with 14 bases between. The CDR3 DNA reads TGCGCCAGCAGCACCAACGCGGGTGGAGAGACCCAGTACTTC. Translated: CASSTNAGGETQYF.

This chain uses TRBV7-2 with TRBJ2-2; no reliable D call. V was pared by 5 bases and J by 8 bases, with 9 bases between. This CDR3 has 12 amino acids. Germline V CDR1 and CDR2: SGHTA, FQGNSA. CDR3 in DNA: TGTGCCAGCAGCCGCCCTGGGGGGGAGCTGTTTTTT. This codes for CASSRPGGELFF.

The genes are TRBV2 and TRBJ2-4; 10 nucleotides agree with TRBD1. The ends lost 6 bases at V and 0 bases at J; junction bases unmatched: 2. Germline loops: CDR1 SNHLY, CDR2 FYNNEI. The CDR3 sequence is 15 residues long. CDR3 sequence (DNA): TGTGCCAGCAGCGGGACAGGGGAAGCCAAAAACATTCAGTACTTC. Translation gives CASSGTGEAKNIQYF.

This CDR3 is CASSLITGSWGLYEQYF. CDR3 DNA: TGTGCCAGCAGTTTAATAACAGGGTCCTGGGGGCTCTACGAGCAGTACTTC. V usage is TRBV28 and J usage is TRBJ2-7, with a weak D call TRBD1 (6 bases). This CDR3 contains 17 residues. V lost 2 bases to trimming and J lost 3 bases, with 20 bases between them. In germline, CDR1 is MDHEN, CDR2 SYDVKM.

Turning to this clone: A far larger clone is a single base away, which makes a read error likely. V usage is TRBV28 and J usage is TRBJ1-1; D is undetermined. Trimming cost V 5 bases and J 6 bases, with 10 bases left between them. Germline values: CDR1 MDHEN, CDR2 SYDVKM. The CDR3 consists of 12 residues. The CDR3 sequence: CASSKEQSEAFF. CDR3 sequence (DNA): TGTGCCAGCAGTAAGGAACAGTCTGAAGCTTTCTTT. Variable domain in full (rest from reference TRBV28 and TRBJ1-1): DVKVTQSSRYLVKRTGEKVFLECVQDMDHENMFWYRQDPGLGLRLIYFSYDVKMKEKGDIPEGYSVSREKKERFSLILESASTNQTSMYLCASSKEQSEAFFGQGTRLTVV.

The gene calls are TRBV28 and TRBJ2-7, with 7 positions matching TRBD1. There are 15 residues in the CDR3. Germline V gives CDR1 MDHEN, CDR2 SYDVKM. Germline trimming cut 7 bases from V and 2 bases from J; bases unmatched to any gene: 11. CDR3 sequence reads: CASTPAGQATYEQYF. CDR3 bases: TGTGCCAGCACCCCGGCCGGACAGGCCACCTACGAGCAGTACTTC.

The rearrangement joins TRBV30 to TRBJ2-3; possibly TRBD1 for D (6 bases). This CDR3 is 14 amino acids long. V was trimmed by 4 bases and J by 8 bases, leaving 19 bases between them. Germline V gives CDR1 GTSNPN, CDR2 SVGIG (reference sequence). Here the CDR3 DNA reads TGTGCCTGGACGCCTTCCCACAGGGTGCCTACGCAGTATTTT. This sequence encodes CAWTPSHRVPTQYF.

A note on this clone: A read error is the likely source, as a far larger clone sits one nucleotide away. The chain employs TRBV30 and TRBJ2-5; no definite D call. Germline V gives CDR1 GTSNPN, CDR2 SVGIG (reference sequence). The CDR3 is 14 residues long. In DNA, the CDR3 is TGTGCCTGGAGGAGGCTCCTGTACCAAGAGACCCAGCACTTC. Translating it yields CAWRRLLYQETQHF.

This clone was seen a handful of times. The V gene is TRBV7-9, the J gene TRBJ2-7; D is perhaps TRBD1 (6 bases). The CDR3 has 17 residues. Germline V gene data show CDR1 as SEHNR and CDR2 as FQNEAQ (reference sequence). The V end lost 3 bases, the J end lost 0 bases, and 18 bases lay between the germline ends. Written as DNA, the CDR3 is TGTGCCAGCAGCTTCCCAACCAGGGGCCCAAGCTCCTACGAGCAGTACTTC. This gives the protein CASSFPTRGPSSYEQYF.

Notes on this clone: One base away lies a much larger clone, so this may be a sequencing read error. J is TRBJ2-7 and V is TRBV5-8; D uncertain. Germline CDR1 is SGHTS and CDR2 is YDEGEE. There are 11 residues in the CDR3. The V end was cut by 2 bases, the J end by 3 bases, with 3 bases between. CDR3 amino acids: CASSFLYEQYF. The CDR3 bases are TGTGCCAGCAGCTTCCTCTACGAGCAGTACTTC. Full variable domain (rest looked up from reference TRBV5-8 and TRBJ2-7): EAGVTQSPTHLIKTRGQQATLRCSPISGHTSVYWYQQALGLGLQFLLWYDEGEERNRGNFPPRFSGRQFPNYSSELNVNALELEDSALYLCASSFLYEQYFGPGTRLTVT.

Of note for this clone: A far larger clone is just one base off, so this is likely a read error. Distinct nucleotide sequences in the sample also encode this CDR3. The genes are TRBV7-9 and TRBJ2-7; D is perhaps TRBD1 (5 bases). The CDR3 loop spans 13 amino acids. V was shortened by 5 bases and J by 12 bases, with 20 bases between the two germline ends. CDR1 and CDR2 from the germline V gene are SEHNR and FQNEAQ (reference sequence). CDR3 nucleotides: TGTGCCAGCAGCCTAGGGGTTGGGCCCAGGCCGTACTTC. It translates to CASSLGVGPRPYF.

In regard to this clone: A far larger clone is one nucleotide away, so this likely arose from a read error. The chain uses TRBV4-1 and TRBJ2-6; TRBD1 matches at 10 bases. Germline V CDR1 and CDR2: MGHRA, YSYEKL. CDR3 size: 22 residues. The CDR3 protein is CASSQGTGQGVVVISGANALTF. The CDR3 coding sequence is TGCGCCAGCAGCCAGGGTACAGGACAGGGGGTGGTCGTAATCTCTGGGGCCAACGCCCTGACTTTC.

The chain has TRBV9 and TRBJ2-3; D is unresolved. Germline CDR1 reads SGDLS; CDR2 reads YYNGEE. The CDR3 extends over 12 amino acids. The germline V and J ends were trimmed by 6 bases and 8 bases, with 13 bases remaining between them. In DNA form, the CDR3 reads TGTGCCAGCACCAGAGACTCAGGTACGCAGTATTTT. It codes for CASTRDSGTQYF.

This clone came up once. CDR3 sequence: CAWSRKYPSGNTIYF. The DNA of the CDR3 is TGTGCCTGGAGCAGGAAGTACCCCTCTGGAAACACCATATATTTT. This chain joins TRBV30 and TRBJ1-3; no definite D call. V lost 3 bases and J 0 bases, leaving 12 bases between the germline ends. Per the germline V gene, CDR1 is GTSNPN and CDR2 is SVGIG (reference sequence). This CDR3 spans 15 amino acids.

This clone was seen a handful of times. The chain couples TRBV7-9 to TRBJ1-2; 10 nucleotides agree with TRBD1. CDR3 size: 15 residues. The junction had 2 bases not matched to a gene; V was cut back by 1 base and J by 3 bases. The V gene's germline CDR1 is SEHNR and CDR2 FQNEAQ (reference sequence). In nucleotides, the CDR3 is TGTGCCAGCAGCTTAGGGGGACAGGGGTACTATGGCTACACCTTC. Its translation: CASSLGGQGYYGYTF.

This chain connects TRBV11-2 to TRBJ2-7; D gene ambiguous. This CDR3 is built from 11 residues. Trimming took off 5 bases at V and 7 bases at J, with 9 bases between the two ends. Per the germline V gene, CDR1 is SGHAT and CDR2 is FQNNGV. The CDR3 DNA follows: TGTGCCAGCAGCCTAAATGGGGAGCAGTACTTC. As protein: CASSLNGEQYF.

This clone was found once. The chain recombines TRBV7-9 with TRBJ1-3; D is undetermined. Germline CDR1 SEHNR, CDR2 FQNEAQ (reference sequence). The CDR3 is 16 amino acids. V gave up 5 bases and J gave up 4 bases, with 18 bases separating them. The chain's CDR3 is CASSLQYLTAGNTIYF. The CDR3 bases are TGTGCCAGCAGCCTCCAATACCTAACAGCCGGAAACACCATATATTTT.

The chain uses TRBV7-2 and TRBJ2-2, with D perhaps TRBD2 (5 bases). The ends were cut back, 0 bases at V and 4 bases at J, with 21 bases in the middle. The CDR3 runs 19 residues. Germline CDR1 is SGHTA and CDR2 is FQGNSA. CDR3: CASSLARWRSGGSTGELFF. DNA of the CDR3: TGTGCCAGCAGCTTAGCGCGGTGGAGGTCAGGTGGTTCCACCGGGGAGCTGTTTTTT. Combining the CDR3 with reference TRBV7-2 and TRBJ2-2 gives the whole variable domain GAGVSQSPSNKVTEKGKDVELRCDPISGHTALYWYRQSLGQGLEFLIYFQGNSAPDKSGLPSDRFSAERTGGSVSTLTIQRTQQEDSAVYLCASSLARWRSGGSTGELFFGEGSRLTVL.

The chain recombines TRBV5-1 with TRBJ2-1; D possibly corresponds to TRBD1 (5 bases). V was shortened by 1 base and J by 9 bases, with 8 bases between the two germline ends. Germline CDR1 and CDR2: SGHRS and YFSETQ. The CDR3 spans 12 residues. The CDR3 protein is CASSLSDSEQFF. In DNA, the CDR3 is TGCGCCAGCAGCTTGAGTGACAGTGAGCAGTTCTTC.

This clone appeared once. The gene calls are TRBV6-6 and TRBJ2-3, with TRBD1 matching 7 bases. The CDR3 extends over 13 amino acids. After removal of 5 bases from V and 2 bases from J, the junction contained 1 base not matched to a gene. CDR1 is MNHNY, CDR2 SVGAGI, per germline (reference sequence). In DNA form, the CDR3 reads TGTGCCAGCAGTGACAGGGCCACAGATACGCAGTATTTT. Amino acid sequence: CASSDRATDTQYF.

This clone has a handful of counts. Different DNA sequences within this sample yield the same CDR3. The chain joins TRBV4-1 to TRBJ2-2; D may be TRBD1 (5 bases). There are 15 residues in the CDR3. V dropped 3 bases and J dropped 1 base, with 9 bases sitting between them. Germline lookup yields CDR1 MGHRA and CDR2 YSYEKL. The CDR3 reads CASSHYGQNTGELFF. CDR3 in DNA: TGCGCCAGCAGCCACTATGGACAGAACACCGGGGAGCTGTTTTTT.

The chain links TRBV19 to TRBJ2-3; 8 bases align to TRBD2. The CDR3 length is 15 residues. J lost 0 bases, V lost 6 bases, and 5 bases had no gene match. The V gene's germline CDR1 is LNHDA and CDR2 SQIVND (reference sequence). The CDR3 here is CASSQTSGSTDTQYF. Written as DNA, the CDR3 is TGTGCCAGTAGCCAAACTAGCGGAAGCACAGATACGCAGTATTTT.

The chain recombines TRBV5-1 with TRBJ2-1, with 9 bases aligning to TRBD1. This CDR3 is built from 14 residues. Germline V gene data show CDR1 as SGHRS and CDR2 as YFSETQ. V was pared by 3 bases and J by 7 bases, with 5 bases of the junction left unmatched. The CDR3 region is CASSSGQGWNEQFF. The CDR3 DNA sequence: TGCGCCAGCAGCTCGGGACAGGGCTGGAATGAGCAGTTCTTC. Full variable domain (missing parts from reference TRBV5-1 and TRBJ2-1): KAGVTQTPRYLIKTRGQQVTLSCSPISGHRSVSWYQQTPGQGLQFLFEYFSETQRNKGNFPGRFSGRQFSNSRSEMNVSTLELGDSALYLCASSSGQGWNEQFFGPGTRLTVL.

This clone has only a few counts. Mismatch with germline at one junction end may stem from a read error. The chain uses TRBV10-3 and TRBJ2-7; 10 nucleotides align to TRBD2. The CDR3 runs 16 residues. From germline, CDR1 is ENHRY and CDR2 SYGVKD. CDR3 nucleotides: TGTGCCATCGGTGAGACTAGCGGGTTAAGATCCTACGAGCAGTACTTC. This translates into CAIGETSGLRSYEQYF.

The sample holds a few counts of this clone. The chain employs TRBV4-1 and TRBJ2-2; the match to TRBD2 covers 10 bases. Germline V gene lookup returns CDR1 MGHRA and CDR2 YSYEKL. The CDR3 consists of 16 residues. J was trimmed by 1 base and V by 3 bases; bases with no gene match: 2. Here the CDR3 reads CASSHSGRGNTGELFF. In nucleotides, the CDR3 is TGCGCCAGCAGCCACAGCGGGAGGGGGAACACCGGGGAGCTGTTTTTT.

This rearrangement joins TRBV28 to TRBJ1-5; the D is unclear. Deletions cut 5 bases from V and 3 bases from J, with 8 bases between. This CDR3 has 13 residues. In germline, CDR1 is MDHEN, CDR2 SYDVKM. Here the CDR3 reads CASSRGLNQPQHF. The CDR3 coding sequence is TGTGCCAGCAGTCGTGGTCTCAATCAGCCCCAGCATTTT.